These T cell receptor beta chains were read from a single sample in a study of T cell responses to AZD1222 COVID-19 vaccine. TCRdb's copy holds only in-frame clones and misses some; the assay was immunoSEQ multiplex PCR. Of about 120,000 clones in the sample, approximately 91% were seen once. The specimen was peripheral blood, collected 28 days after the second AZD1222 dose. These receptors all come from an adult who received the AZD1222 COVID-19 vaccine. Each CDR3 is given with its conserved first and last residue. A D gene is named only where the DNA matches it firmly. Part of the rows lack a size; the others show once, few, many or a class for expanded clones.

TGCAGTGCTAGTAAGATGGACGGTCAGCCCCAGCATTTT CSASKMDGQPQHF . TRBJ1-5 . TRBV20-1
TGCAGCGTTGAGGGGCGAAGGAGGACAGGGGGACTAGCCGATGAGCAGTTCTTC CSVEGRRRTGGLADEQFF . TRBJ2-1 . TRBV29-1
TGTGCCTGGAGTGAGGGAGTGGGCAATCAGCCCCAGCATTTT CAWSEGVGNQPQHF . TRBJ1-5 . TRBV30
TGTGCCAGCAGCTTCGGACTAGCGGAATCCTCTGGGGCCAACGTCCTGACTTTC CASSFGLAESSGANVLTF TRBD2 TRBJ2-6 . TRBV13
TGTGCCAGCAGCTTGAGGAGGGCCCGGGATACGCAGTATTTT CASSLRRARDTQYF . TRBJ2-3 . TRBV5-6
TGTGCCAGCAGCCACCGAGGGGAGACCCAGTACTTC CASSHRGETQYF . TRBJ2-5 few TRBV3-1/TRBV3-2
TGTGCCAGTAGTCTCAGACAGGGGAGCAATCAGCCCCAGCATTTT CASSLRQGSNQPQHF TRBD1 TRBJ1-5 . TRBV19
TGCGCCAGCAGCTTGGGGATGGGGAACACTGAAGCTTTCTTT CASSLGMGNTEAFF . TRBJ1-1 . TRBV5-1
TGTGCCTGGAGCCGGGGACTAGCGGGTAACAATGAGCAGTTCTTC CAWSRGLAGNNEQFF TRBD2 TRBJ2-1 . TRBV30
TGTGCCAGCCAATCCGGGACGGCTTATGGCTACACCTTC CASQSGTAYGYTF . TRBJ1-2 . TRBV28
TGCGCCAGCAGCCTCACCCGGGGGACTGGGGCCAACGTCCTGACTTTC CASSLTRGTGANVLTF . TRBJ2-6 . TRBV5-1
TGTGCCAGCAGCGCCGGGGGAGGGGTCTATGGCTACACCTTC CASSAGGGVYGYTF . TRBJ1-2 . TRBV5-6
TGTGCCAGCAATCAGGGATTTACTGAAGCTTTCTTT CASNQGFTEAFF . TRBJ1-1 . TRBV28
TGTGCCATCAATACGTTACCGACAGTATACACCGGGGAGCTGTTTTTT CAINTLPTVYTGELFF . TRBJ2-2 . TRBV10-3
TGTGCCAGCTCACCCCCCGCTGGGGCCAACGTCCTGACTTTC CASSPPAGANVLTF . TRBJ2-6 . TRBV18
TGTGCCAATACCGGGACAGAAAACTATGGCTACACCTTC CANTGTENYGYTF TRBD1 TRBJ1-2 . TRBV10-3
TGTGCCAGCAGTAGGGGACAGGGGTACAATGAAAAACTGTTTTTT CASSRGQGYNEKLFF TRBD1 TRBJ1-4 . TRBV27
TGTGCCAGCAGCCAAGACCCCCGAATTAACTATGGCTACACCTTC CASSQDPRINYGYTF . TRBJ1-2 . TRBV4-2
TGTGCCAGCAGTGTGAACGGGGGGTTGAGTGAAGCTTTCTTT CASSVNGGLSEAFF . TRBJ1-1 . TRBV28
TGTGCCAGTAGGTGGCTCGGGAACACTGAAGCTTTCTTT CASRWLGNTEAFF . TRBJ1-1 . TRBV19
TGTGCCAGCTCTCTTGGACAGAACACTGAAGCTTTCTTT CASSLGQNTEAFF . TRBJ1-1 . TRBV18
TGTGCCAGCAGCCGACAGGGGAACTATGGCTACACCTTC CASSRQGNYGYTF TRBD1 TRBJ1-2 . TRBV12-3/TRBV12-4
TGCGCCAGCAGCTACCCGGACAGACCTTACACTGAAGCTTTCTTT CASSYPDRPYTEAFF . TRBJ1-1 . TRBV5-1
TGCGCCAGCAGCCAAGTATTGCGGGGCAATGAGCAGTTCTTC CASSQVLRGNEQFF . TRBJ2-1 . TRBV4-1
TGTGCCAGCTCAGGGACAGCGAACACCGGGGAGCTGTTTTTT CASSGTANTGELFF TRBD1 TRBJ2-2 . TRBV7-3